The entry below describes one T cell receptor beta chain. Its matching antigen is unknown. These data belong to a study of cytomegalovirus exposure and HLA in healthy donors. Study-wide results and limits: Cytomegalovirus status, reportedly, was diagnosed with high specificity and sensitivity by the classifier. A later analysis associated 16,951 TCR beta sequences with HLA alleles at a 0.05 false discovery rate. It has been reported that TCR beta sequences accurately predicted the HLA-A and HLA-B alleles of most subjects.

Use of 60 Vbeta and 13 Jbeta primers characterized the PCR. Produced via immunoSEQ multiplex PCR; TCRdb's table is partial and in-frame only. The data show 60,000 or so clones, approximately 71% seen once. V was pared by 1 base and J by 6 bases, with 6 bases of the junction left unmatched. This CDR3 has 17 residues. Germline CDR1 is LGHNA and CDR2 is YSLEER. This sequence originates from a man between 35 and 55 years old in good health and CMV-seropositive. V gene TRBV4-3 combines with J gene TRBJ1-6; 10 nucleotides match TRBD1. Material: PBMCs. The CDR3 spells CASSQGGQGSLNSPLHF. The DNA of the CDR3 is TGCGCCAGCAGCCAAGGGGGACAGGGGAGTCTTAATTCACCCCTCCACTTT.